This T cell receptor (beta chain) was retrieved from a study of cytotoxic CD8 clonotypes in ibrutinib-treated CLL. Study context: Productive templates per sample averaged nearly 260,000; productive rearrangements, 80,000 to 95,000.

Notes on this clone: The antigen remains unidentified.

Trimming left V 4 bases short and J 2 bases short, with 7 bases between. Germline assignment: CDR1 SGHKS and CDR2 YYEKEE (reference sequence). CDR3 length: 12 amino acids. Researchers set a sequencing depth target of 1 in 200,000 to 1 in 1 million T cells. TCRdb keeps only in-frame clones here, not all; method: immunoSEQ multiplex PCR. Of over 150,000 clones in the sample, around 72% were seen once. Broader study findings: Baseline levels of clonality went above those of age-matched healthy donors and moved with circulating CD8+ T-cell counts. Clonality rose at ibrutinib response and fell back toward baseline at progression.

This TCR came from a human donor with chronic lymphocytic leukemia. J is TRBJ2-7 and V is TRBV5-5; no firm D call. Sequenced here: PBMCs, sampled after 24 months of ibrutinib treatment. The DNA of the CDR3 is TGTGCCAGCAGCCTTGGGGCCTACGAGCAGTACTTC. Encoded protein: CASSLGAYEQYF.